Listed below are T cell receptor beta chains from one sample, sequenced in a study of blood T cell repertoires in COVID-19. Repertoires were generated with immunoSEQ multiplex PCR, while TCRdb's copy carries only in-frame clones and drops some. Of roughly 250,000 clones in the sample, roughly 84% were seen once. The material sequenced was peripheral blood. These receptors all stem from a woman in her thirties or forties who had recovered from COVID-19. Both conserved end residues are part of each CDR3. The D gene is left open where the match is weak. Clone size is not always given. Where it is, it says once, few, many or a class for expanded clones.

TRBV28	-	TRBJ2-5	-	CASSLSYVSGGAETQYF	TGTGCCAGCAGTTTAAGTTACGTATCGGGTGGGGCGGAGACCCAGTACTTC
TRBV15	-	TRBJ2-3	-	CATSRDLELADTQYF	TGTGCCACCAGCAGAGACCTCGAACTAGCAGATACGCAGTATTTT
TRBV28	-	TRBJ2-3	-	CASITVGGTDTQYF	TGTGCCAGCATTACAGTGGGTGGGACAGATACGCAGTATTTT
TRBV5-5	-	TRBJ2-6	-	CASSSGTGNPGANVLTF	TGTGCCAGCAGCTCAGGCACAGGAAATCCTGGGGCCAACGTCCTGACTTTC
TRBV5-4	-	TRBJ1-2	-	CASSGDTGGYTF	TGTGCCAGCAGCGGAGATACGGGTGGCTACACCTTC
TRBV3-1/TRBV3-2	-	TRBJ2-3	-	CASSVTAGDTQYF	TGTGCCAGCAGTGTTACAGCGGGAGATACGCAGTATTTT
TRBV10-3	-	TRBJ2-7	TRBD1	CAISESLDRVEQYF	TGTGCCATCAGTGAGTCCTTGGACAGGGTCGAGCAGTACTTC
TRBV5-8	-	TRBJ1-1	TRBD1	CASSFQGGTEAFF	TGTGCCAGCAGCTTCCAGGGGGGCACTGAAGCTTTCTTT
TRBV3-1/TRBV3-2	-	TRBJ1-1	TRBD1	CASGRQGRNTEAFF	TGTGCCAGCGGAAGACAGGGGAGAAACACTGAAGCTTTCTTT
TRBV25-1	-	TRBJ2-3	TRBD2	CASSAPTSGGGTDTQYF	TGTGCCAGCAGTGCGCCGACTAGCGGGGGGGGGACAGATACGCAGTATTTT
TRBV6-1	-	TRBJ1-4	-	CASSERVQGLGYEKLFF	TGTGCCAGCAGTGAACGTGTACAGGGATTGGGATACGAAAAACTGTTTTTT
TRBV28	-	TRBJ2-7	TRBD1	CASSFRTGGYEQYF	TGTGCCAGCAGTTTCAGGACAGGCGGATACGAGCAGTACTTC
TRBV20-1	-	TRBJ1-5	-	CSASYRVNQPQHF	TGCAGTGCTAGTTACAGGGTGAATCAGCCCCAGCATTTT
TRBV5-4	-	TRBJ2-5	TRBD2	CASSLSGGAGETQYF	TGTGCCAGCAGCCTTAGCGGGGGGGCGGGGGAGACCCAGTACTTC
TRBV2	-	TRBJ1-1	TRBD1	CASSEEVHRGTEAFF	TGTGCCAGCAGTGAAGAGGTCCACAGGGGGACTGAAGCTTTCTTT
TRBV7-2	-	TRBJ2-5	TRBD2	CASSPRTSGGGETQYF	TGTGCCAGCAGCCCTCGTACTAGCGGGGGGGGAGAGACCCAGTACTTC
TRBV6-5	-	TRBJ2-2	-	CASSYEGWTGELFF	TGTGCCAGCAGTTATGAGGGTTGGACCGGGGAGCTGTTTTTT
TRBV28	-	TRBJ1-1	TRBD1	CASKLTGGNAEAFF	TGTGCCAGCAAGCTAACAGGGGGCAATGCTGAAGCTTTCTTT
TRBV7-3	once	TRBJ2-1	TRBD2	CASSKLVGAGEYNEQFF	TGTGCCAGCAGCAAACTCGTGGGCGCGGGGGAGTACAATGAGCAGTTCTTC
TRBV2	-	TRBJ1-2	-	CATTTHQDGYTF	TGTGCCACTACCACCCATCAGGATGGCTACACCTTC
TRBV5-1	-	TRBJ1-2	-	CASSLGPAAVFYGYTF	TGCGCCAGCAGCCTGGGACCGGCGGCGGTGTTCTATGGCTACACCTTC
TRBV6-6	-	TRBJ1-5	-	CASSYSRYSNQPQHF	TGTGCCAGCAGTTACTCGAGGTATAGCAATCAGCCCCAGCATTTT
TRBV4-1	few	TRBJ1-1	-	CASSPLGVMNTEAFF	TGCGCCAGCAGCCCCTTGGGAGTTATGAACACTGAAGCTTTCTTT
TRBV5-6	-	TRBJ1-6	TRBD1	CASSAGTGAHSPLHF	TGTGCCAGCAGCGCCGGGACAGGGGCACATTCACCCCTCCACTTT
TRBV7-9	-	TRBJ2-7	-	CASSPEGVAEQYF	TGTGCCAGCAGCCCGGAAGGGGTTGCCGAGCAGTACTTC
TRBV5-1	-	TRBJ1-1	TRBD1	CASSLASLRQGLNTEAFF	TGCGCCAGCAGCTTAGCTTCCCTGAGACAGGGTCTGAACACTGAAGCTTTCTTT
TRBV18	-	TRBJ1-3	TRBD1	CASSRDSETGGNTIYF	TGTGCCAGCTCAAGGGACAGCGAAACGGGAGGAAACACCATATATTTT
TRBV2	-	TRBJ1-6	-	CASRERASFYNSPLHF	TGTGCCAGCAGGGAGCGGGCCTCCTTCTATAATTCACCCCTCCACTTT
TRBV3-1/TRBV3-2	-	TRBJ2-1	TRBD1	CASSQDKYRDRVTVGLNEQFF	TGTGCCAGCAGCCAAGATAAGTACCGGGACAGGGTCACCGTTGGCCTCAATGAGCAGTTCTTC
TRBV2	-	TRBJ2-1	TRBD1	CASTQTRGNEQFF	TGTGCCAGCACCCAGACCAGGGGGAATGAGCAGTTCTTC
TRBV18	-	TRBJ2-5	TRBD1	CASSPFPPSGGEETQYF	TGTGCCAGCTCACCATTCCCCCCTTCAGGGGGCGAAGAGACCCAGTACTTC
TRBV5-1	-	TRBJ2-1	-	CASRKETRDDEQFF	TGCGCCAGCAGGAAGGAGACTAGAGACGATGAGCAGTTCTTC
TRBV5-1	-	TRBJ2-7	TRBD1	CASRPGQGQVYEQYF	TGCGCCAGCCGTCCGGGACAGGGTCAGGTTTACGAGCAGTACTTC
TRBV5-4	-	TRBJ2-3	-	CASSWGRSSTDTQYF	TGTGCCAGCAGCTGGGGGCGGTCTAGCACAGATACGCAGTATTTT
TRBV7-9	-	TRBJ2-3	-	CASSLEGTSETDTQYF	TGTGCCAGCAGCTTAGAGGGGACATCGGAGACAGATACGCAGTATTTT
TRBV5-1	-	TRBJ2-1	TRBD2	CASSSPTSGGALWGNEQFF	TGCGCCAGCAGCTCCCCTACTAGCGGGGGGGCCCTTTGGGGCAATGAGCAGTTCTTC
TRBV29-1	-	TRBJ1-4	TRBD1	CSVTGTDTEKLFF	TGCAGCGTTACCGGGACAGATACCGAAAAACTGTTTTTT
TRBV19	-	TRBJ1-5	-	CASRPAGGGNQPQHF	TGTGCCAGTAGACCTGCGGGGGGAGGCAATCAGCCCCAGCATTTT
TRBV7-8	once	TRBJ2-7	-	CASSALAGATYEQYF	TGTGCCAGCAGCGCGCTTGCGGGGGCCACCTACGAGCAGTACTTC
TRBV19	-	TRBJ1-1	TRBD1	CASMDRGLADTEAFF	TGTGCCAGCATGGACAGGGGGCTAGCGGACACTGAAGCTTTCTTT
TRBV6-5	-	TRBJ1-1	-	CASSYNRAATEAFF	TGTGCCAGCAGTTACAACAGGGCAGCCACTGAAGCTTTCTTT
TRBV3-1/TRBV3-2	-	TRBJ1-1	-	CASSQGGPDTEAFF	TGTGCCAGCAGCCAAGGGGGGCCCGACACTGAAGCTTTCTTT
TRBV29-1	-	TRBJ2-7	TRBD1	CSANSDRGAYEQYF	TGCAGCGCTAATAGCGACAGGGGAGCCTACGAGCAGTACTTC
TRBV28	-	TRBJ1-2	-	CASSGTRGNYGYTF	TGTGCCAGCAGTGGGACACGGGGAAACTATGGCTACACCTTC
TRBV3-1/TRBV3-2	once	TRBJ1-5	-	CASSQGGWLVDQPQHF	TGTGCCAGCAGCCAAGGAGGGTGGCTGGTGGATCAGCCCCAGCATTTT
TRBV5-1	-	TRBJ2-1	-	CASSFGANNEQFF	TGCGCCAGCAGCTTTGGGGCTAACAATGAGCAGTTCTTC
TRBV7-6	-	TRBJ1-5	-	CASSLAPAVQGPQHF	TGTGCCAGCAGCTTAGCGCCGGCGGTGCAGGGGCCCCAGCATTTT
TRBV29-1	-	TRBJ1-1	-	CSVAGAFTEAFF	TGCAGCGTTGCAGGGGCGTTCACTGAAGCTTTCTTT
TRBV10-3	-	TRBJ1-2	-	CAIRTDRSTTPANYGYTF	TGTGCCATCAGAACCGACAGGTCCACAACCCCGGCTAACTATGGCTACACCTTC
TRBV2	once	TRBJ1-3	-	CASSELVFSGNTIYF	TGTGCCAGCAGTGAATTAGTTTTCTCTGGAAACACCATATATTTT
TRBV6-5	-	TRBJ1-1	-	CASRSEAMNTEAFF	TGTGCCAGCAGGTCTGAGGCCATGAACACTGAAGCTTTCTTT
TRBV28	-	TRBJ1-5	-	CASSLIGDSNQPQHF	TGTGCCAGCAGTTTAATAGGGGATAGCAATCAGCCCCAGCATTTT
TRBV6-5	-	TRBJ1-1	-	CASNLVVTGLTEAFF	TGTGCCAGCAACCTAGTAGTAACAGGTCTCACTGAAGCTTTCTTT
TRBV6-5	-	TRBJ2-5	TRBD2	CASRAGGPETQYF	TGTGCCAGCAGAGCGGGGGGGCCTGAGACCCAGTACTTC
TRBV2	-	TRBJ2-1	TRBD1	CASNPDRDYNEQFF	TGTGCCAGCAACCCAGACAGGGACTACAATGAGCAGTTCTTC
TRBV5-6	-	TRBJ1-3	-	CASSLVSSGNTIYF	TGTGCCAGCAGCTTGGTGAGCTCTGGAAACACCATATATTTT
TRBV3-1/TRBV3-2	-	TRBJ2-7	-	CASSQSYEQYF	TGTGCCAGCAGCCAATCTTACGAGCAGTACTTC